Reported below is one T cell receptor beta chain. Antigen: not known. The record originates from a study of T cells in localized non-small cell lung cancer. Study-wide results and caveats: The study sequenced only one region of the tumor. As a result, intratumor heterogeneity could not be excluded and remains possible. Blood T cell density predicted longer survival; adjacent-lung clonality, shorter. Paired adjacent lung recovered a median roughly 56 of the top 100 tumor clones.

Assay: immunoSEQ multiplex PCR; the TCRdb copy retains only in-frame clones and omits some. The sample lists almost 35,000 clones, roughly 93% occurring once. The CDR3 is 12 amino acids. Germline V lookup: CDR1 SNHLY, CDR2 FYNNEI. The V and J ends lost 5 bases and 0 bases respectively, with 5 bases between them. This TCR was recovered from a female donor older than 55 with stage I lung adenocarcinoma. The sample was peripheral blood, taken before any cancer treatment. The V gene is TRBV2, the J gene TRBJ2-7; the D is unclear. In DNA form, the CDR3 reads TGTGCCAGCAGTTCCTTCTCCTACGAGCAGTACTTC. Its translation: CASSSFSYEQYF.